This entry lists 13 T cell receptor beta chains sequenced from one sample in a study of T cell responses to AZD1222 COVID-19 vaccine (dated by TCRdb to 2020 to 2022). Receptor libraries were prepared by the immunoSEQ multiplex PCR assay. This immuneACCESS table, as held by TCRdb, lists in-frame sequences with V and J called but not all clones. Of the missing ones, under half trace to an unresolved V gene in checked studies; the others have no known cause. Within this sample are some 99,000 clones, with about 88% of them counted one time only. About 16% of the sample lies in the top ten. The sample's time point, from its label and the paper: about 28 days (+/-7) after the second vaccine dose. The material was peripheral blood, obtained 28 days after the second AZD1222 dose. The receptors derive from an adult who received the AZD1222 COVID-19 vaccine.

The genes are TRBV28 and TRBJ2-2; no firm D call. The CDR3 has 17 amino acids. Germline CDR1 reads MDHEN; CDR2 reads SYDVKM. V was cut by 4 bases and J by 1 base, with 16 bases left in between. The CDR3 DNA reads as TGTGCCAGCAGTTCCTGGTCGACGACGGGGAACACCGGGGAGCTGTTTTTT. It is translated as CASSSWSTTGNTGELFF.

The J gene is TRBJ1-1, the V gene TRBV4-2; D is ambiguous. Germline values: CDR1 LGHNA, CDR2 YNFKEQ. Trimming took off 8 bases at V and 4 bases at J, with 17 bases between the two ends. The CDR3 covers 14 residues. This CDR3 is CASHKNLGPTEAFF. CDR3 coding DNA: TGTGCCAGCCATAAAAACCTGGGCCCCACTGAAGCTTTCTTT.

J is TRBJ2-2 and V is TRBV6-1; tentatively, D is TRBD1 (5 bases). Trimming stripped 0 bases from V and 4 bases from J, with 9 bases between. This CDR3 is built from 15 residues. From germline, CDR1 is MNHNS and CDR2 SASEGT. The CDR3 sequence is CASSEASRGTGELFF. DNA for the CDR3: TGTGCCAGCAGTGAAGCGTCTAGGGGCACCGGGGAGCTGTTTTTT.

The chain couples TRBV10-3 to TRBJ2-7; D may be TRBD2 (6 bases). The length of the CDR3 is 14 residues. V was clipped by 7 bases and J by 0 bases, with 13 bases between them. CDR1 and CDR2 from the germline V gene are ENHRY and SYGVKD. The CDR3 spells CAIKDFGSSYEQYF. DNA for the CDR3: TGTGCCATCAAGGACTTCGGGAGCTCCTACGAGCAGTACTTC.

The J gene is TRBJ2-1, the V gene TRBV2, with TRBD2 matching 10 bases. This CDR3 is built from 14 residues. Germline lookup yields CDR1 SNHLY and CDR2 FYNNEI. Unmatched junction bases numbered 5, after V lost 7 bases and J lost 5 bases. CDR3 in DNA: TGTGCCAGCACGGGCGGGACTAGCGACAATGAGCAGTTCTTC. Its translation is CASTGGTSDNEQFF.

The chain carries TRBV5-1 and TRBJ2-2; tentatively, D is TRBD2 (5 bases). Deletions cut 4 bases from V and 0 bases from J, with 13 bases between. Germline V gene sequence: CDR1 SGHRS, CDR2 YFSETQ. CDR3 length: 16 amino acids. CDR3 DNA sequence: TGCGCCAGCAGCCAACGACCCGGGACGAACACCGGGGAGCTGTTTTTT. This gives the protein CASSQRPGTNTGELFF. Full variable domain (remainder filled in from reference TRBV5-1 and TRBJ2-2): KAGVTQTPRYLIKTRGQQVTLSCSPISGHRSVSWYQQTPGQGLQFLFEYFSETQRNKGNFPGRFSGRQFSNSRSEMNVSTLELGDSALYLCASSQRPGTNTGELFFGEGSRLTVL.

The sample holds one count of this clone. CDR3: CASSLGGTQNQPQHF. The CDR3 DNA follows: TGTGCCAGCAGCTTGGGGGGGACACAAAATCAGCCCCAGCATTTT. The chain links TRBV7-9 to TRBJ1-5; possibly TRBD1 for D (6 bases). CDR1 and CDR2 from the germline V gene are SEHNR and FQNEAQ (reference sequence). The V end lost 3 bases, the J end lost 4 bases, and 13 bases lay between the germline ends. The CDR3 spans 15 residues.

This chain connects TRBV5-4 to TRBJ2-3; 12 bases line up with TRBD2. Trimming at V came to 4 bases and at J to 2 bases, leaving 2 bases not matched to a gene. Germline V gene sequence: CDR1 SGHNT, CDR2 YYREEE (reference sequence). The CDR3 consists of 15 residues. The CDR3, as DNA: TGTGCCAGCAGCGGACTAGCGGGACACACAGATACGCAGTATTTT. Protein sequence: CASSGLAGHTDTQYF.

V is TRBV5-6 and J is TRBJ2-5; D may be TRBD1 or TRBD2 (5 bases each). CDR1 is SGHDT, CDR2 YYEEEE, per germline. Trimming stripped 4 bases from V and 4 bases from J, with 14 bases between. This CDR3 contains 14 residues. The CDR3 nucleotides read TGTGCCAGCAGCACCCCTTCTGGGGGAGAGACCCAGTACTTC. Translating gives CASSTPSGGETQYF.

This chain joins TRBV21-1 and TRBJ2-7; the table names TRBD1, a call not compared with the DNA. TRBV21-1 is given as a pseudogene. The CDR3 runs 15 residues. Written as DNA, the CDR3 is TGTGCCAGCAGTCCAAACCGCAGACAGGCTAACGAGCAGTACTTC. Amino acids: CASSPNRRQANEQYF.

The V gene is TRBV12-2, the J gene TRBJ1-3; TRBD1 is the table's D call, not checked against the DNA. TRBV12-2 is designated a pseudogene. This CDR3 is 16 amino acids long. CDR3 in amino acids: CASRACRDRGFCTIYF. The CDR3 DNA reads TGTGCAAGTCGCGCATGCCGGGACAGGGGATTTTGCACCATATATTTT.

This chain links TRBV14 with TRBJ2-5, with D unresolved. V was shortened by 3 bases and J by 3 bases, with 8 bases between the two germline ends. Germline CDR1 and CDR2: SGHDN and FVKESK. The CDR3 has 13 residues. The CDR3 region is CASSQTNEETQYF. Here the CDR3 DNA reads TGTGCCAGCAGCCAGACGAATGAAGAGACCCAGTACTTC.

This chain connects TRBV3-1 (or the pseudogene TRBV3-2) to TRBJ2-1; weak D call: TRBD2 (5 bases). The V gene lost 5 bases and the J gene lost 4 bases, with 9 bases spanning the gap. This CDR3 has 13 residues. CDR1 and CDR2 from the germline V gene are LGHDT and YNNKEL (reference sequence). The CDR3 DNA sequence: TGTGCCAGCAGCGCCGGGATTTACAATGAGCAGTTCTTC. This encodes CASSAGIYNEQFF.